This TCR beta chain was sequenced during a study of blood T cell repertoires in COVID-19. As for the study in general: Samples of COVID-19 (acute and convalescent) were obtained from the United States, Italy and Spain.

The junction had 12 bases not matched to a gene; V was cut back by 5 bases and J by 3 bases. The CDR3 totals 16 residues. Looked up from germline, CDR1 is SGHTA and CDR2 is FQGTGA. Data came from immunoSEQ multiplex PCR; TCRdb stores just in-frame clones and leaves some out. The sample holds some 200,000 clones; around four fifths are singletons and the top ten take over 15%. The V call is TRBV7-3, the J call TRBJ2-7, with 8 bases aligning to TRBD1. The source of this sequence is an elderly woman with active or convalescent COVID-19. The sequencing input was peripheral blood. For the CDR3, the DNA is TGTGCCAGCAGCCCCGAGACAGGGGCCCTAAGCTACGAGCAGTACTTC. As protein: CASSPETGALSYEQYF.